This T cell receptor beta chain was sequenced during a study of blood T cell repertoires in COVID-19. Between the trimmed V and J ends, which lost 6 bases and 2 bases, there was a span of 16 bases. Germline CDR1 MGHDK, CDR2 SYGVNS. This CDR3 is built from 15 residues. This table comes from immunoSEQ multiplex PCR, and its TCRdb copy is limited to in-frame clones, with some not included. The sample lists around 150,000 clones; 90% to 95% were seen once. Seattle patients were enrolled while actively infected and followed longitudinally. The gene calls are TRBV25-1 and TRBJ1-2, with a possible D match to TRBD1 (5 bases). The TCR originated in a woman between 55 and 75 years old with COVID-19, enrolled during active disease. The specimen was peripheral blood. DNA for the CDR3: TGTGCCAGCAGCCCGGGGGTGGGGTGGAACTATGGCTACACCTTC. The encoded protein is CASSPGVGWNYGYTF.